The source of this T cell receptor (beta chain) is a study of T cell repertoires in cytomegalovirus infection. Study overall: Both a matching HLA type and CMV infection were indicated by public TCR beta signatures.

MiXCR, applied by TCRdb to the reads, yields one record per CDR3 protein. The sample comprises 100,000 to 150,000 distinct CDR3 sequences, 30% to 40% of which are singletons, and around 54% rests with the top ten. Comments on this clonotype: Its specificity is unknown.

In germline, CDR1 is MNHGY, CDR2 SVAAGI. The CDR3 is 9 amino acids. V lost 9 bases to trimming and J lost 10 bases, with 6 bases between them. The receptor was isolated from a human donor in good health (CMV status not recorded). Some clones in this sample may be carry-over from other donors' samples. The chain joins TRBV6-9 to TRBJ1-4; D gene uncertain. The starting material was CD8+ T cells from cultured PBMCs, obtained from culture after CMV antigen stimulation. For the CDR3, the DNA is TGTGCCAGTGCGGGAAAACTGTTTTTT. Its protein product is CASAGKLFF.